This T cell receptor beta chain was captured by sequencing in a study of blood T cell repertoires in COVID-19. Germline V CDR1 and CDR2: SNHLY, FYNNEI. The V gene lost 3 bases and the J gene lost 2 bases, with 14 bases spanning the gap. The CDR3 spans 16 residues. The authors' processing: Amplifying reference gene primers gave estimates of nucleated cell counts. Libraries were prepared by immunoSEQ multiplex PCR; TCRdb keeps only in-frame clonotypes and omits some of them. The V and J calls and clone size come from that table; D and trimming were worked out from the DNA. The sample lists 290,000 or so clones; about nine tenths were seen once.

The source of this sequence is a woman younger than 45 who had recovered from COVID-19. Sample: PBMCs or T cells enriched from blood (not recorded which). The J gene is TRBJ1-5, the V gene TRBV2; weak D call: TRBD1 (6 bases). As DNA, the CDR3 is TGTGCCAGCAGTGAGGCAGGGGCCAGAGGCAATCAGCCCCAGCATTTT. Its translation: CASSEAGARGNQPQHF. Together with reference TRBV2 and TRBJ1-5, the CDR3 gives the full variable domain: EPEVTQTPSHQVTQMGQEVILRCVPISNHLYFYWYRQILGQKVEFLVSFYNNEISEKSEIFDDQFSVERPDGSNFTLKIRSTKLEDSAMYFCASSEAGARGNQPQHFGDGTRLSIL.